This note documents a single T cell receptor beta chain sequence. This record comes from a study of T cell changes during pregnancy in multiple sclerosis. Germline loops: CDR1 LNHDA, CDR2 SQIVND (reference sequence). The V gene end was trimmed by 1 base and the J gene end by 7 bases; junction bases not matched to a gene: 4. CDR3 length equals 16 residues. Assay: immunoSEQ multiplex PCR; the TCRdb copy retains only in-frame clones and omits some. The sample gives about 75,000 clones, 85% to 95% of which show up once; 0.43% is in the top ten. This material consisted of CD4+ T cells from peripheral blood mononuclear cells, taken before pregnancy. The chain has TRBV19 and TRBJ2-2, with 12 positions matching TRBD2. The receptor was derived from a female donor with multiple sclerosis, enrolled in a pregnancy study. Here the CDR3 DNA reads TGTGCCAGTAGTATAGTTCGGACTAGCGGGGACGGGGAGCTGTTTTTT. Protein sequence: CASSIVRTSGDGELFF.